The 12 T cell receptor beta chains below were found in one sample sequenced in a study of blood T cell repertoires in COVID-19. The data were produced by immunoSEQ multiplex PCR, yet TCRdb's version contains in-frame clones alone and is incomplete. The sample includes a few hundred thousand clones, roughly four fifths of them seen just once. The sequenced sample consisted of PBMCs or T cells enriched from blood (not recorded which). These receptor sequences come from a woman aged 45-60 years who had recovered from COVID-19.

The gene calls are TRBV6-2 or TRBV6-3 and TRBJ1-3, with D tentatively TRBD1 (5 bases). V was pared by 0 bases and J by 0 bases, with 9 bases between. The CDR3 runs to 16 residues. The germline gives CDR1 MNHEY, CDR2 SVGEGT. CDR3 sequence: CASSYSMTVSGNTIYF. The DNA for the CDR3 is TGTGCCAGCAGTTACTCGATGACAGTCTCTGGAAACACCATATATTTT.

This rearrangement joins TRBV15 to TRBJ1-2, with TRBD1 matching 8 bases. The trim removed 1 base at V and 3 bases at J, leaving 7 bases unmatched. The germline V gene encodes CDR1 LNHNV and CDR2 YYDKDF (reference sequence). CDR3 length: 16 amino acids. CDR3 DNA sequence: TGTGCCACCAGCAGAGGGACAGGGACTCTTGACTATGGCTACACCTTC. Amino acid sequence: CATSRGTGTLDYGYTF.

This clone was found a few times. The V gene is TRBV30, the J gene TRBJ1-5; 7 bases map to TRBD1. With 3 bases clipped from V and 7 bases from J, the junction kept 6 bases outside the gene matches. The CDR3 runs 13 residues. From germline, CDR1 is GTSNPN and CDR2 SVGIG (reference sequence). CDR3 protein: CAWSEGQDQPQHF. The CDR3 nucleotides are TGTGCCTGGAGCGAAGGACAGGACCAGCCCCAGCATTTT.

V is TRBV2 and J is TRBJ1-2, with a tentative D call TRBD1 (5 bases). Germline V CDR1 and CDR2: SNHLY, FYNNEI. V lost 4 bases to trimming and J lost 4 bases, with 10 bases between them. CDR3 length: 13 amino acids. The CDR3 nucleotides are TGTGCCAGCAGTGTTGACAGACTCTATGGCTACACCTTC. This gives the protein CASSVDRLYGYTF.

The chain carries TRBV7-9 and TRBJ2-3, with 14 bases fitting TRBD2. The length of the CDR3 is 19 residues. CDR1 and CDR2 from the germline V gene are SEHNR and FQNEAQ (reference sequence). Trimming cost V 5 bases and J 0 bases; bases outside gene matches: 10. The CDR3 loop is CASSKRTSGGPTSTDTQYF. The CDR3 DNA is TGTGCCAGCAGCAAACGGACTAGCGGGGGGCCAACTAGCACAGATACGCAGTATTTT.

The chain combines TRBV11-2 with TRBJ1-1, with 7 nucleotides matching TRBD1. V gave up 2 bases and J gave up 0 bases; unmatched junction bases: 3. The CDR3 has 15 amino acids. From germline, CDR1 is SGHAT and CDR2 FQNNGV. CDR3 sequence (DNA): TGTGCCAGCAGCTTACCACAGGGGTTGAACACTGAAGCTTTCTTT. It translates to CASSLPQGLNTEAFF.

The rearrangement uses TRBV5-1 and TRBJ2-4; TRBD1 agrees at 8 bases. The V segment lost 4 bases and the J segment 8 bases; nucleotides outside the gene matches: 8. The germline V gene encodes CDR1 SGHRS and CDR2 YFSETQ. There are 14 residues in the CDR3. The CDR3 is CASSLDRGNDIQYF. Written as DNA, the CDR3 is TGCGCCAGCAGCCTAGACAGGGGAAATGACATTCAGTACTTC.

The chain carries TRBV4-1 and TRBJ2-1, with TRBD2 matching over 12 bases. CDR3 length: 16 amino acids. V lost 3 bases, J lost 7 bases, and 7 bases stayed unmatched. Germline V gives CDR1 MGHRA, CDR2 YSYEKL. CDR3 protein: CASSQPRLAGANEQFF. CDR3 coding DNA: TGCGCCAGCAGCCAGCCCCGACTAGCGGGAGCTAATGAGCAGTTCTTC.

The chain has TRBV7-2 and TRBJ1-1, with TRBD1 as a possible D gene (5 bases). The CDR3 totals 12 residues. Germline assignment: CDR1 SGHTA and CDR2 FQGNSA. Between the trimmed V and J ends, which lost 5 bases and 7 bases, there was a span of 11 bases. The CDR3 DNA sequence: TGTGCCAGCAGCACAGGCTTGGGTGAAGCTTTCTTT. It yields the protein CASSTGLGEAFF.

The rearrangement links TRBV15 to TRBJ2-7, with a weak D call TRBD1 (5 bases). The germline gives CDR1 LNHNV, CDR2 YYDKDF (reference sequence). CDR3 size: 11 residues. The ends were cut back, 6 bases at V and 5 bases at J, with 8 bases in the middle. The CDR3 reads CATRGANEQYF. In DNA form, the CDR3 reads TGTGCCACCAGAGGGGCGAACGAGCAGTACTTC.

The V gene is TRBV9, the J gene TRBJ2-5; 7 nucleotides agree with TRBD2. This CDR3 has 14 residues. J gave up 7 bases and V 0 bases, and 6 bases lay outside the gene matches. The germline CDR1 and CDR2 sequences are SGDLS and YYNGEE. CDR3 amino acids: CASSVAAREGTQYF. The CDR3 bases are TGTGCCAGCAGCGTAGCTGCCAGGGAGGGGACCCAGTACTTC.

The chain couples TRBV7-3 to TRBJ1-2, with D perhaps TRBD1 (6 bases). Germline V gives CDR1 SGHTA, CDR2 FQGTGA. This CDR3 has 12 residues. Deletions cut 4 bases from V and 8 bases from J, with 11 bases between. In DNA, the CDR3 is TGTGCCAGCAGCTCTCAGGGGCGAGGCTACACCTTC. Protein: CASSSQGRGYTF.